This TCR beta chain came from a study of control samples from healthy donors and cancer patients. Sequencing was performed with immunoSEQ multiplex PCR; in TCRdb, only in-frame clones are kept and a portion is missing. The sample has 55,000 to 90,000 clones; approximately 80% are singletons. V was cut by 4 bases and J by 0 bases, with 13 bases left in between. The CDR3 runs 16 residues. Per the germline V gene, CDR1 is MNHNS and CDR2 is SASEGT. Source material: blood. The V call is TRBV6-1, the J call TRBJ2-4; weak D call: TRBD1 (7 bases). The TCR originated in a man aged 50 or older in good health. The CDR3 sequence: CASSVRDSLAKNIQYF. The DNA of the CDR3 is TGTGCCAGCAGTGTGCGGGACAGTTTAGCCAAAAACATTCAGTACTTC.